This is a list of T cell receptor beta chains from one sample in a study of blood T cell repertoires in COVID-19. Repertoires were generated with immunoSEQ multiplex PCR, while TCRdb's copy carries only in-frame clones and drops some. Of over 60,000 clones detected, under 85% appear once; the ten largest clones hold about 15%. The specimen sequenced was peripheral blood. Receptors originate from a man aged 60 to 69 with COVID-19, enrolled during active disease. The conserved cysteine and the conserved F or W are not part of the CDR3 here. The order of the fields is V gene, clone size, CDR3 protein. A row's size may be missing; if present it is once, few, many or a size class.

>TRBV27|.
ASRDFTGGLQAF
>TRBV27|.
ASRGLASDTQY
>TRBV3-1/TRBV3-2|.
ASSQVTAGNEKLF
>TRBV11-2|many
ASSPQGIYGYT
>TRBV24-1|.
ATSDSGTGANQPQH
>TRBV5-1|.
ASSPGGTNEKLF
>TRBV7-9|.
ASSPRDRGFEQY
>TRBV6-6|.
ASESWGREEKLF
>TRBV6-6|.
ASRSSGTSYNEQF
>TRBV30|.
AWGTAAGAF
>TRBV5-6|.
ASSLAGGRETQY
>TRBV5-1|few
ASSFVGQGGTEAF
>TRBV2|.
ASVQGSGNTIY
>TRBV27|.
ASSLRWGQVANNEQF
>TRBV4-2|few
ASSQPSLAGGSDTQY
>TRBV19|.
ASSVDRYYEQY
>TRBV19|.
ASSTRGTDQPQH
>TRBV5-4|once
ASSLALGRGNTGELF
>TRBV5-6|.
ASSLQAGVEETQY
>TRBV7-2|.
ASSFRGNTGELF
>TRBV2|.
ASSYPKGENYEQY
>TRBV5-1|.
ASSLAWGVYNSPLH
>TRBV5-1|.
ASSPDTGTVGDTQY
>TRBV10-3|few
AISGDRDSYEQY
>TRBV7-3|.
ASARAGGAYNTGELF
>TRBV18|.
ASSPLDRDTQY
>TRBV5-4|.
ASSFYRGGYT
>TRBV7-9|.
ASSLLAGDCQY
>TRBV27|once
ASIIRQGTSGNTIY
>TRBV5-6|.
ASSGSAGFGEQY
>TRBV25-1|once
ASSEGTASNQPQH
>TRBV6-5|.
ASRRQGASHEQF
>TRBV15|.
ATSGYRDSNEKLF
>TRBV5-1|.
ASSFRVNTEAF
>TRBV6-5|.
ASSPYRAGLYEQY
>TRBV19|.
ASKQGKDNQPQH
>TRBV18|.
ASSPASGYEQY
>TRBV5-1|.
ASSFSGGRDTQY
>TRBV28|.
ASSNLEGQGGSPLH
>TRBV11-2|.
ASSLVGGFTDTQY
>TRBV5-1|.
ASSLSRGFQETQY
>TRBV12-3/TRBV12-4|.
ASSRPSYNEQF
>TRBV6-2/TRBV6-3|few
ASSLESVGYGYT
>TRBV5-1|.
ASSLGTSGTQETQY
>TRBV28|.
ASSFSGTGNQPQH
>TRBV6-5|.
ASSGGQLYEQY
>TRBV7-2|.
ASSFTGVRAF
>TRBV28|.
ASSSQGLTYEQY
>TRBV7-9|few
ATTGTGSTDTQY
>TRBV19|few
ASSLPTSGGASQQF